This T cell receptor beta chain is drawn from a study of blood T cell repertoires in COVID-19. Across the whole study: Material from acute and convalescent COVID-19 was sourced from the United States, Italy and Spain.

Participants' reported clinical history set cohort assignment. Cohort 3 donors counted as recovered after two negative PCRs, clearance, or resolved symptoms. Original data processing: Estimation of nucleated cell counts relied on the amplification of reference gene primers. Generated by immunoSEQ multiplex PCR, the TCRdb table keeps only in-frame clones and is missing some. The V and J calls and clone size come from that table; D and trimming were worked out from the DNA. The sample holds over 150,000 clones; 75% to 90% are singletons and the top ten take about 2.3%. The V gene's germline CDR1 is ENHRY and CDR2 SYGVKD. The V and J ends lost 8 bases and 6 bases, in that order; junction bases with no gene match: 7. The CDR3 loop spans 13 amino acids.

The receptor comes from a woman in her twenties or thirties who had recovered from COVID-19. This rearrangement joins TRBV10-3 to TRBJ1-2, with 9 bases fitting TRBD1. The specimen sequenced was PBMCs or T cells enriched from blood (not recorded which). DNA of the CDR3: TGTGCCATCTCTATTACAGGGGGCGATGGCTACACCTTC. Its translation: CAISITGGDGYTF.